This T cell receptor beta chain stems from a study of CD8+ T cells in alopecia areata. Study-wide context: Each day, treated patients took oral tofacitinib twice, at 5 to 10 mg per dose.

Broader study findings: Scalp sample data also include resident alphabeta T cells from normal skin. Compared with normal scalp, lesional scalp had higher clonality and more expanded CD8+ clones.

The CDR3 is 13 amino acids. From germline, CDR1 is SGHNT and CDR2 YENEEA. V was pared by 5 bases and J by 3 bases, with 9 bases between. Extracted RNA was reverse transcribed, and the resulting cDNA served as sequencing template. Only in-frame clones appear in the TCRdb table, and some are missing; sequencing was by immunoSEQ multiplex PCR. The sample contains 140,000 to 150,000 clones, approximately 50% of which appear only once. Of note for this clone: What it binds is not known.

The sequenced material came from CD4+ T cells sorted from blood. This TCR came from a human donor with alopecia areata. This chain links TRBV11-3 with TRBJ2-3; tentatively, D is TRBD2 (6 bases). CDR3 nucleotides: TGTGCCAGCAGCCCACGGGGGACAGATACGCAGTATTTT. This translates into CASSPRGTDTQYF.